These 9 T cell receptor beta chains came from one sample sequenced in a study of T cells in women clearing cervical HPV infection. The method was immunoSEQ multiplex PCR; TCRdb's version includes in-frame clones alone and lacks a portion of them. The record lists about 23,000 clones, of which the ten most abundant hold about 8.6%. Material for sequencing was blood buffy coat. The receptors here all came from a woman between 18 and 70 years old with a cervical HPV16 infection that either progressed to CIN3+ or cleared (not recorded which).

The part of the CDR3 DNA that was read is TGTGCCAGCAGTGGAATAGCGGAGACG. Protein: CASSGIAET. The CDR3 reads in full as CASSGIAETQYF. This chain joins TRBV2 and TRBJ2-3, with D possibly TRBD2 on 6 matching bases. The read stops 3 residues short of the end of the CDR3; the missing end is completed from the germline J gene. CDR1 is SNHLY, CDR2 FYNNEI, per germline. The CDR3 spans 12 residues.

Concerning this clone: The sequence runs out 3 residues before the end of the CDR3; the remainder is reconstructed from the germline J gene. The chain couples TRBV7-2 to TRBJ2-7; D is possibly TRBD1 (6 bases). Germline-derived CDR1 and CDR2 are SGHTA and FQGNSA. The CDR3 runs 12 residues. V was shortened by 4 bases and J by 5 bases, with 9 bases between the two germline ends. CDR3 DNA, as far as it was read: TGTGCCAGCAGCTGGACAGCTGACGAG. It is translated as CASSWTADE. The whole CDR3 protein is CASSWTADEQYF.

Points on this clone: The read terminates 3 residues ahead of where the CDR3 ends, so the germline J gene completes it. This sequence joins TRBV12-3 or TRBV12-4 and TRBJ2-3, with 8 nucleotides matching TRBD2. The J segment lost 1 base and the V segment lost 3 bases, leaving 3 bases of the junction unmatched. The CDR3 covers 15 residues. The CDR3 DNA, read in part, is TGTGCCAGCAGTTTTAGCGGGATCGGCACAGATACG. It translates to CASSFSGIGTDT. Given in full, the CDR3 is CASSFSGIGTDTQYF.

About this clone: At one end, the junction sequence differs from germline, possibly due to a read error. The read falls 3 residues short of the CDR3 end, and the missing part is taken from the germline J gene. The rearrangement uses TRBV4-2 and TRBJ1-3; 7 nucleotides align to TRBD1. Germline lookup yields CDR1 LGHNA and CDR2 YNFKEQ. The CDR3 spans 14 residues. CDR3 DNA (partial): TGCGCCAGCAGCCAAGGGGGCGCTGGAAACACC. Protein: CASSQGGAGNT. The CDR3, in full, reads CASSQGGAGNTIYF.

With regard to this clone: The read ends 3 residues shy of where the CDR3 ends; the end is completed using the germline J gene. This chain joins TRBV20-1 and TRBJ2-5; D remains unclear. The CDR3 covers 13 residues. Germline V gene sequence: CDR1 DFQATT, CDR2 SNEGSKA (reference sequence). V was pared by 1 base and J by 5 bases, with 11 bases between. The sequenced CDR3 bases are TGCAGTGCTAGAGGAACGGGTTGGGAGACC. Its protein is CSARGTGWET. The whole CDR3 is CSARGTGWETQYF.

The DNA read from the CDR3 is TGTGCCAGCAGCGTTACAGGGTTCGACACCGGGGAG. Protein: CASSVTGFDTGE. The complete CDR3 protein is CASSVTGFDTGELFF. The chain is built from TRBV11-3 and TRBJ2-2; TRBD1 might be the D (6 bases). The CDR3 extends 3 residues past the end of the read, so its final part is completed from the germline J gene. The CDR3 sequence is 15 residues long. Trimming stripped 5 bases from V and 3 bases from J, with 13 bases between. The germline CDR1 and CDR2 sequences are SGHNT and YENEEA.

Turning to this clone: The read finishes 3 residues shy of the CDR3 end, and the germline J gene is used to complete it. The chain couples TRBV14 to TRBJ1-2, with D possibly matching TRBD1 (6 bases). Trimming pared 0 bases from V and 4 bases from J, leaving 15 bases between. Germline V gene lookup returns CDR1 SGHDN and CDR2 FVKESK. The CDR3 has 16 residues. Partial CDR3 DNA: TGTGCCAGCAGCCAAGATCGCTGGACAGAGGGCTATGGC. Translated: CASSQDRWTEGYG. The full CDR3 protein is CASSQDRWTEGYGYTF. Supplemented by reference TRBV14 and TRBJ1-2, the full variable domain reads EAGVTQFPSHSVIEKGQTVTLRCDPISGHDNLYWYRRVMGKEIKFLLHFVKESKQDESGMPNNRFLAERTGGTYSTLKVQPAELEDSGVYFCASSQDRWTEGYGYTFGSGTRLTVV.

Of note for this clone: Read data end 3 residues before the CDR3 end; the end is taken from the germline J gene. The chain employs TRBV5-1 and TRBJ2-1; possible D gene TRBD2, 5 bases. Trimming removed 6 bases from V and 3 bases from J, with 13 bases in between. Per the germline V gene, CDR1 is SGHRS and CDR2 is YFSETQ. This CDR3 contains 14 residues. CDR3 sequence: CASTWIAGYNEQFF. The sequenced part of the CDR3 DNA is TGCGCCAGCACCTGGATCGCGGGCTACAATGAG. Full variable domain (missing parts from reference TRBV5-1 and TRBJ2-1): KAGVTQTPRYLIKTRGQQVTLSCSPISGHRSVSWYQQTPGQGLQFLFEYFSETQRNKGNFPGRFSGRQFSNSRSEMNVSTLELGDSALYLCASTWIAGYNEQFFGPGTRLTVL.

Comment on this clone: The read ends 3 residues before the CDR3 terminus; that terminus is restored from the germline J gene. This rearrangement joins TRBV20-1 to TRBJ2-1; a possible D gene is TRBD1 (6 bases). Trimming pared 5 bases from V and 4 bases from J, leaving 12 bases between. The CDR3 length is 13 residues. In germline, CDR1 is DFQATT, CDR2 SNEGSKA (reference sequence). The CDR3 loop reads CSADRRGYNEQFF. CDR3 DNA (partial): TGCAGTGCTGACAGGAGAGGGTACAATGAG.